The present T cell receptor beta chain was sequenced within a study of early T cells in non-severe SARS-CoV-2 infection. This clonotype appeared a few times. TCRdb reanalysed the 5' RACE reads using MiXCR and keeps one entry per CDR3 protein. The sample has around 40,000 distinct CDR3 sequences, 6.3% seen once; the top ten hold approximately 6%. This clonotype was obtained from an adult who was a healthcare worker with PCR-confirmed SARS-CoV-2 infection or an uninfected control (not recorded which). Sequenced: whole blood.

This chain's CDR3 is CSVANSGNKAFF. CDR3 sequence (DNA): TGCAGCGTTGCCAACAGTGGAAACAAAGCTTTCTTT. V usage is TRBV29-1 and J usage is TRBJ1-1; no clear D. The germline CDR1 and CDR2 sequences are SQVTM and ANQGSEA. CDR3 length equals 12 residues. The V end was cut by 4 bases, the J end by 9 bases, with 15 bases between. Full variable domain (remainder filled in from reference TRBV29-1 and TRBJ1-1): SAVISQKPSRDICQRGTSLTIQCQVDSQVTMMFWYRQQPGQSLTLIATANQGSEATYESGFVIDKFPISRPNLTFSTLTVSNMSPEDSSIYLCSVANSGNKAFFGQGTRLTVV.